This TCR beta chain was identified in a study of shared clonotypes between healthy human individuals. TCRdb's copy holds only in-frame clones and misses some; the assay was immunoSEQ multiplex PCR. The table has millions of clones, 85% to 95% seen once. The CDR3 runs 17 residues. Trimming took off 6 bases at V and 9 bases at J, with 29 bases between the two ends. Germline V CDR1 and CDR2: SGHTA, FQGTGA. Sequencing was carried out using naive CD4+ T cells sorted from blood. Subset indicated: CD45RA+ positively selected. V gene TRBV7-3 combines with J gene TRBJ2-5; weak D call: TRBD1 (6 bases). The clonotype was recovered from a young man in good health. The CDR3 region is CASRDPGMDGTTPPQYF. The CDR3 DNA sequence: TGTGCCAGCAGAGACCCTGGCATGGACGGGACAACCCCTCCCCAGTACTTC.